There are a few counts of the clone carrying this TCR beta chain. What it binds is unknown. The isolated RNA, all of it, was reverse transcribed, so expressed TCRB transcripts were what got sequenced. Produced via immunoSEQ multiplex PCR; TCRdb's table is partial and in-frame only. The sample records over 150,000 clones, about 9.3% being singletons. The source of the sample is a study of beta chain features in type 1 diabetes. The overall study: All samples together contributed 107,917,701 sorted cells for examination. Findings and limits, study-wide: Across all four CD4+ subsets, people with type 1 diabetes showed modestly shorter TCRB CDR3s. Insertions at VDJ junctions were less frequent in type 1 diabetes patients. These patients also deleted more nucleotides at the same junctions. Patients' naive, central memory and regulatory TCRB repertoires appeared more alike than those of healthy donors.

CD4+ cells of the naive, central memory, regulatory and stem cell-like memory types were sorted via CD45RO/CCR7/CD25/CD127/CD95/CD27. The V end lost 0 bases, the J end lost 4 bases, and 10 bases lay between the germline ends. CDR3 length: 14 amino acids. Sequenced material: central memory CD4+ T cells from blood. The chain couples TRBV23-1 to TRBJ2-7; possibly TRBD1 for D (5 bases). TRBV23-1 is designated an ORF whose function remains uncertain. This clonotype was sampled from a man aged 30-40 years with type 1 diabetes. This CDR3 is CASSQSGREYEQYF. CDR3 sequence (DNA): TGCGCCAGCAGTCAATCGGGGCGCGAGTACGAGCAGTACTTC.